This TCR beta chain is from a study of blood T cell repertoires in COVID-19. Study overall: Sample material is recorded as cDNA or gDNA derived from T cells, B-cell-depleted T cells, or PBMCs.

Trimming removed 3 bases at V and 1 base at J, with 3 bases between. Germline V lookup: CDR1 SQVTM, CDR2 ANQGSEA. This CDR3 is built from 11 residues. Per the original methods: Reference gene primers were amplified, and this amplification served to estimate nucleated cell counts. Here immunoSEQ multiplex PCR was the method, and the copy in TCRdb shows in-frame clones only, minus some. The D gene and trimming were derived from the DNA, and the V and J assignments and clone size from that table. The top ten hold 0.75% to 1% of the sample, which has roughly 110,000 clones, 70% to 75% seen once. This receptor was obtained from a human donor with acute or convalescent COVID-19. The donor label of this sample is uncertain. The sample was peripheral blood. The chain is built from TRBV29-1 and TRBJ2-5, with unresolved D. The CDR3 loop is CSVEAQETQYF. CDR3 in DNA: TGCAGCGTTGAGGCCCAAGAGACCCAGTACTTC.